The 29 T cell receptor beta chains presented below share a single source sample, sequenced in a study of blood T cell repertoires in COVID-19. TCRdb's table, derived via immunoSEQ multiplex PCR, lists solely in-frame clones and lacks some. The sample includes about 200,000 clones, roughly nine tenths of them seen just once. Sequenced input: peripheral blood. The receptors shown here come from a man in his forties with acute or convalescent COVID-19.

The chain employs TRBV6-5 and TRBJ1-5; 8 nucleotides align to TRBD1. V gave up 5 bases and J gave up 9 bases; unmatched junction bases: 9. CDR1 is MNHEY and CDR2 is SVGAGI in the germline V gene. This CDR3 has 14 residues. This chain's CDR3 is CASSPGTGLLPQHF. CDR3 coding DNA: TGTGCCAGCAGTCCCGGGACAGGACTTTTGCCCCAGCATTTT.

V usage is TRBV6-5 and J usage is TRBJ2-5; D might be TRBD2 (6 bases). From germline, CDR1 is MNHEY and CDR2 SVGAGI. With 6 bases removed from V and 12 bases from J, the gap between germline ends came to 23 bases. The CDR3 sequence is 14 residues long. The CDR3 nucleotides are TGTGCCAGCAGGAGATCCGCTCGACTAGTTTTCGAGTACTTC. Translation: CASRRSARLVFEYF.

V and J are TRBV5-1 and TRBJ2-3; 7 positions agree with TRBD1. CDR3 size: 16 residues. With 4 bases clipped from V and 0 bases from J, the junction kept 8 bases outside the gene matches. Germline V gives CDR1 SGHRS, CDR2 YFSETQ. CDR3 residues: CASSEGTAASTDTQYF. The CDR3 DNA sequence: TGCGCCAGCAGCGAAGGGACAGCAGCTAGCACAGATACGCAGTATTTT.

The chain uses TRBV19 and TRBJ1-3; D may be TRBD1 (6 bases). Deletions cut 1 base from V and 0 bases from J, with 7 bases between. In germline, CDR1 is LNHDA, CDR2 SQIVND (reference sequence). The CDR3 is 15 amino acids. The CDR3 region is CASSIGDNSGNTIYF. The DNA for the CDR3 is TGTGCCAGTAGTATAGGGGACAACTCTGGAAACACCATATATTTT.

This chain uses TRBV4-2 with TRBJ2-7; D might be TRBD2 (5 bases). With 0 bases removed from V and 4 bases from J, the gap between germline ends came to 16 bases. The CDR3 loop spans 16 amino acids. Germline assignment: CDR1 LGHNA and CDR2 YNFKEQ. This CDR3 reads CASSQEGSPSGYEQYF. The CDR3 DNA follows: TGTGCCAGCAGCCAAGAGGGGAGTCCCTCGGGATACGAGCAGTACTTC.

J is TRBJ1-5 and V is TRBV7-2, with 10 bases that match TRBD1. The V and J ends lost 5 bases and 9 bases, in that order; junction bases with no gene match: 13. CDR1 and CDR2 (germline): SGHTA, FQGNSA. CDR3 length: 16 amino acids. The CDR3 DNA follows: TGTGCCAGCAGCCTCACCGGGACAGGGGCCGGTCGGCCCCAGCATTTT. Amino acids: CASSLTGTGAGRPQHF.

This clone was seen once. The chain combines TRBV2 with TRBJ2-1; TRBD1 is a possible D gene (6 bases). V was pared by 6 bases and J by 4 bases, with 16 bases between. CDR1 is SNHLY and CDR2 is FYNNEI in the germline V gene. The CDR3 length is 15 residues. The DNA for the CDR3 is TGTGCCAGCAGATACAGGGTAGCAATATACAATGAGCAGTTCTTC. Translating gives CASRYRVAIYNEQFF.

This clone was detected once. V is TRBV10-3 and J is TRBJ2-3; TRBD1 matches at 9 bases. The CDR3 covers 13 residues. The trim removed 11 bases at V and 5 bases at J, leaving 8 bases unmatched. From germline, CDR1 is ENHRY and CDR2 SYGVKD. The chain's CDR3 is CAHRGLVGDTQYF. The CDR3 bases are TGTGCCCACAGGGGGCTTGTGGGAGATACGCAGTATTTT.

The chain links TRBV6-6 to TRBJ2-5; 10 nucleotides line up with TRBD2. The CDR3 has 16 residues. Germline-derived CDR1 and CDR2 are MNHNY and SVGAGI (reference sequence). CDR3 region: CAVHPISGGIQETQYF. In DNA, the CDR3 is TGTGCGGTACACCCGATTAGCGGGGGGATCCAAGAGACCCAGTACTTC.

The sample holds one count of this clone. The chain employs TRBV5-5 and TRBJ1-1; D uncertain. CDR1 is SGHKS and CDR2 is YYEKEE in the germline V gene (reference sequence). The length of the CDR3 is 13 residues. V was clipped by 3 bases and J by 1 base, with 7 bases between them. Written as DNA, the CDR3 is TGTGCCAGCAGCTCCACTTGGAACACTGAAGCTTTCTTT. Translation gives CASSSTWNTEAFF.

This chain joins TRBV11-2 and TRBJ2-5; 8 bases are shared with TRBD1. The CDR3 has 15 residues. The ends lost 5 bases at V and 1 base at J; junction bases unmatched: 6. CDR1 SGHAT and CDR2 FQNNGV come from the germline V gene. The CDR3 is CASSATGTGQETQYF. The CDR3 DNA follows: TGTGCCAGCAGCGCAACCGGGACAGGCCAAGAGACCCAGTACTTC. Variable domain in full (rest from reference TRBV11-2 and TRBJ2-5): EAGVAQSPRYKIIEKRQSVAFWCNPISGHATLYWYQQILGQGPKLLIQFQNNGVVDDSQLPKDRFSAERLKGVDSTLKIQPAKLEDSAVYLCASSATGTGQETQYFGPGTRLLVL.

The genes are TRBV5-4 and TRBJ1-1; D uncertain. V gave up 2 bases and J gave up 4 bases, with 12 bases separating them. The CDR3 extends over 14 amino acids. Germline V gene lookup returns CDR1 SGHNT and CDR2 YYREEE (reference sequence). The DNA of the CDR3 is TGTGCCAGCAGCTTAAAGGAGGAGGGCACTGAAGCTTTCTTT. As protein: CASSLKEEGTEAFF.

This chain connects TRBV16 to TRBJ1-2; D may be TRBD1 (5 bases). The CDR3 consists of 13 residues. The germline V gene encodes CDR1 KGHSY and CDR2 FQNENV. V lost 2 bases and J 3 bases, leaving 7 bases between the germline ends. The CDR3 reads CASSQTGDYGYTF. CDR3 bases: TGTGCCAGCAGCCAAACAGGCGACTATGGCTACACCTTC.

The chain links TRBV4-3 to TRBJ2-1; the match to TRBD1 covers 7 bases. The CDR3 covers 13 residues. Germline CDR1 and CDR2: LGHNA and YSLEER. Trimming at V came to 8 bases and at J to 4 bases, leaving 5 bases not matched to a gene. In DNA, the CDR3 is TGCGCCAGCGCCGGGACAGAGTACAATGAGCAGTTCTTC. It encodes CASAGTEYNEQFF.

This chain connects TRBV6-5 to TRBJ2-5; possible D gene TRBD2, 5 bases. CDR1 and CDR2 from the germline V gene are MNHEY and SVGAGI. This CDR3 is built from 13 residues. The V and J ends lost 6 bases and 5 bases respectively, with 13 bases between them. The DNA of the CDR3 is TGTGCCAGCAGCGCCGGGGTTTGGGAGACCCAGTACTTC. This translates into CASSAGVWETQYF.

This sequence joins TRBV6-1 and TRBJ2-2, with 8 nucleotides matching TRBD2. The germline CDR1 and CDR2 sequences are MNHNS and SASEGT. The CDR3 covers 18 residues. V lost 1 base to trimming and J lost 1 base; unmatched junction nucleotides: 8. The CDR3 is CASSEGSLAGMNTGELFF. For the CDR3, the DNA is TGTGCCAGCAGTGAAGGTTCTTTAGCGGGGATGAACACCGGGGAGCTGTTTTTT.

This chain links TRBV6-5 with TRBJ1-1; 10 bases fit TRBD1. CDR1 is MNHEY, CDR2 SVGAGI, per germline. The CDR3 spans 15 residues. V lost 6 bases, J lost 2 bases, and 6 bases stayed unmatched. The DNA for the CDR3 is TGTGCCAGCAGCCGACGACAGGGGGCAAACACTGAAGCTTTCTTT. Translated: CASSRRQGANTEAFF.

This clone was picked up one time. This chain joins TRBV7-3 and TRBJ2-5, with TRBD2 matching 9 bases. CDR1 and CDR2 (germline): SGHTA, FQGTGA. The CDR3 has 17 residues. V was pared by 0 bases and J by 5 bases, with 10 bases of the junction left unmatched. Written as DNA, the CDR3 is TGTGCCAGCAGCTTAACGGGGGACCGACTAGCGGAGGAGACCCAGTACTTC. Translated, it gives CASSLTGDRLAEETQYF.

CDR3 loop: CASSVDGSTDTQYF. The CDR3 bases are TGTGCCAGCAGCGTAGACGGGAGCACAGATACGCAGTATTTT. This sequence joins TRBV9 and TRBJ2-3, with D unresolved. Trimming removed 0 bases at V and 0 bases at J, with 5 bases between. Per germline, CDR1 SGDLS and CDR2 YYNGEE. CDR3 size: 14 residues.

The CDR3 loop reads CASSGQQATNEKLFF. CDR3 coding DNA: TGTGCCAGCAGTGGACAGCAGGCGACTAATGAAAAACTGTTTTTT. The rearrangement joins TRBV25-1 to TRBJ1-4; D possibly corresponds to TRBD1 (5 bases). CDR1 is MGHDK and CDR2 is SYGVNS in the germline V gene. V lost 4 bases and J lost 2, with 11 bases in between. This CDR3 is built from 15 residues.

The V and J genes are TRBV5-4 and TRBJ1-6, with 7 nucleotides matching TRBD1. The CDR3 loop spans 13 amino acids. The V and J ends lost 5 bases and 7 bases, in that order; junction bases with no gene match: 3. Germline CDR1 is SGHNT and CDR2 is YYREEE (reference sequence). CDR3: CASRLDRNSPLHF. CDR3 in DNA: TGTGCCAGCAGGCTGGACAGGAATTCACCCCTCCACTTT.

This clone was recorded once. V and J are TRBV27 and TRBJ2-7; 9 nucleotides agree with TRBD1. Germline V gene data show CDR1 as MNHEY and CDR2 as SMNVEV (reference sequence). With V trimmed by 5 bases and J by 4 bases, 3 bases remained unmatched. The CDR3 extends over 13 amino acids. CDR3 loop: CASSAGQGYEQYF. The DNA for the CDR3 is TGTGCCAGCAGTGCGGGACAGGGTTACGAGCAGTACTTC.

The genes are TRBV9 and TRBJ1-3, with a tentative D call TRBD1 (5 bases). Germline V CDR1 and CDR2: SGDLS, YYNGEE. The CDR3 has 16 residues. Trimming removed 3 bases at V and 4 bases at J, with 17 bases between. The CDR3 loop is CASSAQGTAGGNTIYF. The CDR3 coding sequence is TGTGCCAGCAGCGCCCAGGGAACGGCAGGAGGAAACACCATATATTTT.

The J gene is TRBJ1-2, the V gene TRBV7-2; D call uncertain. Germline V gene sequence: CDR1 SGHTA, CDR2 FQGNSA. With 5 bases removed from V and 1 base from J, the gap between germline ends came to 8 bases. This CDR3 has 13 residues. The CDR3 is CASSLDINYGYTF. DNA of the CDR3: TGTGCCAGCAGCCTTGACATTAACTATGGCTACACCTTC. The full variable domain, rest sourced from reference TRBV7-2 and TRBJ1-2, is GAGVSQSPSNKVTEKGKDVELRCDPISGHTALYWYRQSLGQGLEFLIYFQGNSAPDKSGLPSDRFSAERTGGSVSTLTIQRTQQEDSAVYLCASSLDINYGYTFGSGTRLTVV.

The CDR3 coding sequence is TGTGCCAGCAGCTTGGCTCCGTCAGAAGAGACCCAGTACTTC. Translated: CASSLAPSEETQYF. V gene TRBV5-4 combines with J gene TRBJ2-5; D ambiguous. Germline CDR1 and CDR2: SGHNT and YYREEE (reference sequence). The CDR3 has 14 amino acids. V was clipped by 0 bases and J by 3 bases, with 9 bases between them.

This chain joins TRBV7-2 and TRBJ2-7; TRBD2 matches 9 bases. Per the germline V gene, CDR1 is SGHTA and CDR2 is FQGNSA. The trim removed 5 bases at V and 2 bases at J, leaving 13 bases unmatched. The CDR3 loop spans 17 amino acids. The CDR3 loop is CASSPVGGGAKTYEQYF. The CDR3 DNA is TGTGCCAGCAGCCCCGTGGGCGGGGGGGCCAAAACCTACGAGCAGTACTTC.

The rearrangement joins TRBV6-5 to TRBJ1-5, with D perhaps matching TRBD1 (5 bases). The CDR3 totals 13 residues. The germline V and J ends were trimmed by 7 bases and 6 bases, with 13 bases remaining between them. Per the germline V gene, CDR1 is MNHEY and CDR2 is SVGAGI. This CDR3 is CASTLRQGQPQHF. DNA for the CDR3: TGTGCCAGCACCCTCCGGCAGGGTCAGCCCCAGCATTTT.

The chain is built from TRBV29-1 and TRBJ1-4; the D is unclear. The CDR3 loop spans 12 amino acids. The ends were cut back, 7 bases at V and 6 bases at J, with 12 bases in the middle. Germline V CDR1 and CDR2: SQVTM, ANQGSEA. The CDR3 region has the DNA TGCAGCGCAGCGTGGACTGATGAAAAACTGTTTTTT. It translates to CSAAWTDEKLFF.

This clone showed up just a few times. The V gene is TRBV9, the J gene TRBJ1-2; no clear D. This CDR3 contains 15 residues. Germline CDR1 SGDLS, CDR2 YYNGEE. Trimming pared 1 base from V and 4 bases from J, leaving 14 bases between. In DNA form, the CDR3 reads TGTGCCAGCAGCGTATCAATTGGCCCGCTCTATGGCTACACCTTC. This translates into CASSVSIGPLYGYTF.